These 17 T cell receptor beta chains originate from one sample sequenced in a study of T cells in Graves' hyperthyroidism and ophthalmopathy. Authors of the study amplified TCR beta CDR3 regions from RNA transcripts. In the first-round RT-PCR of the TCR CDR3, the HTBI primer set was used. TCRdb independently ran MiXCR on the multiplex PCR reads; one entry per CDR3 protein. The sample gives 500,000 to 650,000 distinct CDR3 sequences, 40% to 55% of which show up once; about two fifths is in the top ten. The sample was peripheral blood or thyroid tissue (not recorded which). These receptors came from an adult woman with Graves' disease, either hyperthyroidism or ophthalmopathy (not recorded which).

This sequence joins TRBV29-1 and TRBJ2-1; weak D call: TRBD1 (5 bases). Trimming shortened V by 0 bases and J by 12 bases, and 15 bases separated the two germline ends. The germline V gene encodes CDR1 SQVTM and CDR2 ANQGSEA. The CDR3 runs to 13 residues. This CDR3 reads CSVEDQGGTGQFF. CDR3 in DNA: TGCAGCGTTGAAGATCAGGGCGGTACTGGGCAGTTCTTC.

The gene calls are TRBV19 and TRBJ1-5; D unclear. Trimming removed 7 bases from V and 6 bases from J, with 13 bases in between. Germline V CDR1 and CDR2: LNHDA, SQIVND (reference sequence). The CDR3 has 13 amino acids. CDR3 coding DNA: TGTGCCAGTACCCTAGGGCTGGGTCAGCCCCAGCATTTT. Amino acid sequence: CASTLGLGQPQHF. The variable domain in full, completed from reference TRBV19 and TRBJ1-5, reads DGGITQSPKYLFRKEGQNVTLSCEQNLNHDAMYWYRQDPGQGLRLIYYSQIVNDFQKGDIAEGYSVSREKKESFPLTVTSAQKNPTAFYLCASTLGLGQPQHFGDGTRLSIL.

The genes are TRBV6-1 and TRBJ2-7; no reliable D call. Trimming shortened V by 6 bases and J by 3 bases, and 15 bases separated the two germline ends. Germline values: CDR1 MNHNS, CDR2 SASEGT. The CDR3 consists of 14 residues. The CDR3 loop reads CASSSEPMRYEQYF. The CDR3 DNA follows: TGTGCCAGCAGCTCGGAACCAATGCGCTACGAGCAGTACTTC.

J is TRBJ2-6 and V is TRBV5-4; the D is unclear. Germline V gene data show CDR1 as SGHNT and CDR2 as YYREEE (reference sequence). The germline V and J ends were trimmed by 4 bases and 2 bases, with 10 bases remaining between them. This CDR3 is 15 amino acids long. CDR3 residues: CASSPTQAGANVLTF. CDR3 nucleotide sequence: TGTGCCAGCAGCCCCACCCAGGCTGGGGCCAACGTCCTGACTTTC.

The chain couples TRBV5-1 to TRBJ2-3, with D possibly TRBD2 on 5 matching bases. CDR1 is SGHRS and CDR2 is YFSETQ in the germline V gene. V was clipped by 5 bases and J by 2 bases, with 15 bases between them. The CDR3 loop spans 15 amino acids. The CDR3 protein is CASRAGGSHTDTQYF. The CDR3 region has the DNA TGCGCCAGCAGGGCAGGTGGGAGCCACACAGATACGCAGTATTTT.

The gene calls are TRBV20-1 and TRBJ1-1; weak D call: TRBD1 (5 bases). Germline-derived CDR1 and CDR2 are DFQATT and SNEGSKA (reference sequence). The CDR3 is 14 residues long. The germline V and J ends were trimmed by 1 base and 1 base, with 10 bases remaining between them. CDR3 in DNA: TGCAGTGCTAGAGTACCCAGGGCGAACACTGAAGCTTTCTTT. Translation: CSARVPRANTEAFF.

The CDR3 sequence is CASVVIRGNYGYTF. The CDR3 DNA follows: TGTGCCAGCGTTGTTATCAGGGGAAACTATGGCTACACCTTC. V gene TRBV25-1 combines with J gene TRBJ1-2, with D maybe TRBD1 (6 bases). The V gene's germline CDR1 is MGHDK and CDR2 SYGVNS. V lost 8 bases to trimming and J lost 2 bases, with 15 bases between them. The CDR3 totals 14 residues.

In the case of this clonotype: Sequence at one end of the junction differs from germline and may be a read error. The gene calls are TRBV7-3 and TRBJ2-5; TRBD2 might be the D (5 bases). The CDR3 totals 16 residues. Germline assignment: CDR1 SGHTA and CDR2 FQGTGA. The DNA of the CDR3 is TGCGCCAGCAGCCAAGGCGGAGTGGGGAGCAAGACGACCCAGTACTTC. Amino acids: CASSQGGVGSKTTQYF.

DNA of the CDR3: TGTGCCATCAGTGCGGGGACAGGGGGCTCTCAGCCCCAGCATTTT. This translates into CAISAGTGGSQPQHF. The V and J genes are TRBV10-3 and TRBJ1-5, with TRBD1 identical over 12 bases. V lost 4 bases and J lost 6; bases outside the gene matches: 4. The germline V gene has CDR1 ENHRY and CDR2 SYGVKD. The length of the CDR3 is 15 residues.

This chain joins TRBV10-3 and TRBJ1-1; TRBD1 might be the D (5 bases). V lost 10 bases and J lost 5, with 14 bases in between. The germline V gene has CDR1 ENHRY and CDR2 SYGVKD. This CDR3 has 12 residues. As DNA, the CDR3 is TGTGCCAGGGGCACCGCGGGTACTGAAGCTTTCTTT. As protein: CARGTAGTEAFF.

The chain links TRBV3-2 to TRBJ2-7. TRBV3-2 is a pseudogene. The CDR3 covers 15 residues. CDR3 sequence reads: CASSQDVSVTYEQYF. CDR3 sequence (DNA): TGTGCCAGCAGCCAAGATGTTAGCGTAACCTACGAGCAGTACTTC.

This sequence joins TRBV29-1 and TRBJ1-1; 10 nucleotides match TRBD1. The germline V gene encodes CDR1 SQVTM and CDR2 ANQGSEA. Trimming took 3 bases from V and 0 from J; bases not matched to a gene: 4. CDR3 length equals 15 residues. The CDR3 protein is CSVDPGQGMNTEAFF. CDR3 coding DNA: TGCAGCGTTGATCCGGGACAGGGGATGAACACTGAAGCTTTCTTT. Full variable domain (missing parts from reference TRBV29-1 and TRBJ1-1): SAVISQKPSRDICQRGTSLTIQCQVDSQVTMMFWYRQQPGQSLTLIATANQGSEATYESGFVIDKFPISRPNLTFSTLTVSNMSPEDSSIYLCSVDPGQGMNTEAFFGQGTRLTVV.

V is TRBV5-1 and J is TRBJ2-7; maybe TRBD2 (6 bases). V shed 4 bases and J shed 5 bases, with 13 bases lying between them. CDR1 and CDR2 (germline): SGHRS, YFSETQ. The CDR3 is made up of 13 amino acids. Here the CDR3 reads CASSPLGGDEQYF. The DNA of the CDR3 is TGCGCCAGCAGCCCCCTTGGCGGGGACGAGCAGTACTTC.

This chain links TRBV9 with TRBJ1-1; a weak D match, TRBD1 (6 bases). Germline CDR1 reads SGDLS; CDR2 reads YYNGEE. Trimming removed 4 bases from V and 4 bases from J, with 17 bases in between. The CDR3 loop spans 15 amino acids. The CDR3 here is CASSILRGGTTEAFF. CDR3 nucleotide sequence: TGTGCCAGCAGCATCCTTAGGGGGGGGACCACTGAAGCTTTCTTT.

In its sample, this clonotype was seen many times. The chain employs TRBV5-1 and TRBJ2-5; 8 positions agree with TRBD2. In germline, CDR1 is SGHRS, CDR2 YFSETQ. V lost 5 bases and J lost 5; bases outside the gene matches: 8. CDR3 size: 14 residues. The DNA for the CDR3 is TGCGCCAGCAGGAGCGGGAGTATCGGGGAGACCCAGTACTTC. The encoded protein is CASRSGSIGETQYF.

The chain is built from TRBV5-1 and TRBJ2-5; D perhaps matches TRBD1 (5 bases). CDR1 and CDR2 from the germline V gene are SGHRS and YFSETQ. The CDR3 covers 13 residues. Trimming stripped 4 bases from V and 7 bases from J, with 14 bases between. The CDR3, as DNA: TGCGCCAGCAGCAGTCAAGGGGCAGGGACCCAGTACTTC. It codes for CASSSQGAGTQYF.

This clonotype was seen repeatedly, ten times or more. Here the CDR3 reads CASRGEGNQPQHF. The CDR3 DNA reads TGTGCCAGCAGGGGGGAGGGGAATCAGCCCCAGCATTTT. V usage is TRBV2 and J usage is TRBJ1-5; D may be TRBD1 (5 bases). CDR3 size: 13 residues. V lost 6 bases and J lost 4, with 10 bases in between. Germline V gene data show CDR1 as SNHLY and CDR2 as FYNNEI.